The clone carrying this TCR beta chain was picked up many times. Its antigen is unknown. Patients were excluded if they had other autoimmune diseases or uncontrolled infections, and likewise if pregnancy or lactation applied. Diagnosis was based on clinical symptoms, serum thyroxine, TRAb, thyroid ultrasound and orbital computed tomography. This record belongs to a study of Graves' ophthalmopathy and Graves' hyperthyroidism. General study points: Using a 13-signature model, the authors split ophthalmopathy from stable hyperthyroidism, with under 90% sensitivity and around 84% specificity. Thyroid clonotypes that were expanded above 0.001 frequency mostly also appeared in blood.

V lost 3 bases, J lost 0 bases, and 9 bases lay in between. The CDR3 has 14 amino acids. CDR1 is SEHNR, CDR2 FQNEAQ, per germline (reference sequence). The authors amplified TCR beta CDR3 regions, and they did so from RNA transcripts for repertoire sequencing. The first-round RT-PCR employed HTBI primers together with the Qiagen OneStep RT-PCR kit. A multiplex PCR was then performed as the second round. TCRdb recomputed calls from the multiplex PCR reads with MiXCR, one row per CDR3 protein. The sample records approximately 540,000 distinct CDR3 sequences, 39% being singletons. The source material was peripheral blood or thyroid tissue (not recorded which). This sequence joins TRBV7-9 and TRBJ2-7; D is unclear. This sequence was found in an adult man with Graves' hyperthyroidism. CDR3 region: CASSFETVSYEQYF. CDR3 sequence (DNA): TGTGCCAGCAGCTTTGAGACGGTCTCCTACGAGCAGTACTTC.